The source of this T cell receptor (beta chain) is a study of CD8 T cells in ankylosing spondylitis. Study results and caveats: Enrichment of disease-linked clones was reportedly significant in matched ankylosing spondylitis synovial fluid. A motif in TCR beta, a set of seven to nine highly homologous variants, appeared characteristic of ankylosing spondylitis blood. Disease-linked clones were CD8+ and relatively rare in peripheral blood.

As the method for making TCR beta libraries, quantitative 5'-RACE with molecular barcodes was used. TCRdb re-analysed the 5' RACE reads in MiXCR, keeping a single row per CDR3 protein. The sample records about 130,000 distinct CDR3 sequences, about 6.5% being singletons. Germline V gene sequence: CDR1 SGHRS, CDR2 YFSETQ. V lost 7 bases and J 6 bases, leaving 16 bases between the germline ends. The CDR3 length is 13 residues. This clonotype was observed at least ten times. What it binds is unknown. J is TRBJ1-1 and V is TRBV5-1; D remains unclear. The material sequenced was blood, either unsorted or a sorted T cell fraction (not recorded which). The receptor was isolated from a male donor with ankylosing spondylitis or in good health (not recorded which). In DNA form, the CDR3 reads TGCGCCAGCGGCCGCGGCCCTGAGTCTGAAGCTTTCTTT. The encoded protein is CASGRGPESEAFF.